This T cell receptor beta chain was sequenced in a study of identical twins. TCRdb analysed the 5' RACE reads with MiXCR anew, one entry per CDR3 protein. The sample shows hundreds of thousands of distinct CDR3 sequences, under 10% of them seen only once. The CDR3 totals 15 residues. Germline CDR1 reads LGHNA; CDR2 reads YNFKEQ. Trimming left V 0 bases short and J 5 bases short, with 11 bases between. Study-wide results and caveats: With abundant cord blood beta clonotypes, insertions were fewer; memory repertoires showed no such pattern. Modelling approaches yielded underestimates of out-of-frame TCR alpha sharing between monozygotic twins. Twin pairs had excess sharing that was weaker in beta out-of-frame sequences.

A few counts support this clonotype. Its antigen remains unidentified. These data were also reused for a study on yellow fever vaccine responses in identical twins.

The chain is built from TRBV4-2 and TRBJ1-5; D remains ambiguous. The sample comprised memory (CD45RO+) T cells sorted from blood. The receptor was derived from a woman aged 18-29 years in good health. In DNA, the CDR3 is TGTGCCAGCAGCCAAGATCTCGGAGAGCATCAGCCCCAGCATTTT. This sequence encodes CASSQDLGEHQPQHF.